The next 15 T cell receptor beta chains were all read from a single sample in a study of blood T cell repertoires in COVID-19. Generated by immunoSEQ multiplex PCR, the TCRdb table keeps only in-frame clones and is missing some. The repertoire has 450,000 to 500,000 clones, approximately 83% of them found once; the top ten carry 3% to 3.5%. Material: peripheral blood. The source is a human donor in a cohort sampled during active COVID-19.

The chain couples TRBV6-5 to TRBJ2-1; 10 nucleotides agree with TRBD2. J lost 4 bases, V lost 5 bases, and 5 bases had no gene match. CDR1 MNHEY and CDR2 SVGAGI come from the germline V gene. This CDR3 is built from 15 residues. The CDR3 DNA follows: TGTGCCAGCAGTACTACTAGCGGGGCTTACAATGAGCAGTTCTTC. This sequence encodes CASSTTSGAYNEQFF.

The chain is built from TRBV27 and TRBJ2-4, with D uncertain. CDR3 length equals 13 residues. In germline, CDR1 is MNHEY, CDR2 SMNVEV (reference sequence). V lost 3 bases, J lost 3 bases, and 6 bases lay in between. CDR3 amino acids: CASSFNSKNIQYF. For the CDR3, the DNA is TGTGCCAGCAGTTTTAACAGCAAAAACATTCAGTACTTC.

This CDR3 is CASSQVNLLASGRAAYNEQFF. CDR3 DNA: TGCGCCAGCAGCCAAGTTAATCTCCTGGCTAGCGGGAGGGCGGCATACAATGAGCAGTTCTTC. The chain recombines TRBV4-3 with TRBJ2-1, with 12 positions matching TRBD2. The CDR3 spans 21 residues. The germline gives CDR1 LGHNA, CDR2 YSLEER. J gave up 4 bases and V 1 base, and 17 bases lay outside the gene matches.

This clone was recorded only once. The V and J genes are TRBV19 and TRBJ2-1; 7 bases are a match to TRBD1. The germline V gene encodes CDR1 LNHDA and CDR2 SQIVND (reference sequence). Germline trimming cut 0 bases from V and 6 bases from J; bases unmatched to any gene: 2. The CDR3 totals 14 residues. The CDR3 DNA is TGTGCCAGTAGTATAGATTCAGGGGGCAATGAGCAGTTCTTC. Translated, it gives CASSIDSGGNEQFF. The complete variable domain, with remaining parts taken from reference TRBV19 and TRBJ2-1, reads DGGITQSPKYLFRKEGQNVTLSCEQNLNHDAMYWYRQDPGQGLRLIYYSQIVNDFQKGDIAEGYSVSREKKESFPLTVTSAQKNPTAFYLCASSIDSGGNEQFFGPGTRLTVL.

The J gene is TRBJ2-1, the V gene TRBV27; tentatively, D is TRBD2 (5 bases). CDR1 is MNHEY and CDR2 is SMNVEV in the germline V gene (reference sequence). This CDR3 region has 15 residues. Deletions cut 5 bases from V and 5 bases from J, with 16 bases between. DNA of the CDR3: TGTGCCAGCAGTGTAGCGCTTAGTTGGGACAATGAGCAGTTCTTC. Translating gives CASSVALSWDNEQFF.

The CDR3 region is CASSPTDTGELFF. For the CDR3, the DNA is TGTGCCAGCAGCCCAACAGACACCGGGGAGCTGTTTTTT. The J gene is TRBJ2-2, the V gene TRBV11-2; D is undetermined. The germline gives CDR1 SGHAT, CDR2 FQNNGV. The CDR3 length is 13 residues. The ends were cut back, 5 bases at V and 3 bases at J, with 7 bases in the middle.

The chain is built from TRBV6-2 or TRBV6-3 and TRBJ2-3, with TRBD2 matching over 7 bases. CDR3 length: 16 residues. The ends lost 5 bases at V and 6 bases at J; junction bases unmatched: 14. Per the germline V gene, CDR1 is MNHEY and CDR2 is SVGEGT. The CDR3 sequence: CASSPYRLAGADTQYF. Written as DNA, the CDR3 is TGTGCCAGCAGTCCATATAGACTAGCAGGTGCGGATACGCAGTATTTT.

This clone appeared many times. The chain joins TRBV3-1 (or the pseudogene TRBV3-2) to TRBJ2-3, with TRBD1 as a possible D gene (6 bases). The germline V gene has CDR1 LGHDT and CDR2 YNNKEL (reference sequence). V lost 1 base to trimming and J lost 4 bases, with 18 bases between them. The CDR3 is 17 residues long. CDR3 sequence reads: CASSQVLGAGEPDTQYF. The CDR3, as DNA: TGTGCCAGCAGCCAAGTCCTTGGCGCAGGGGAGCCAGATACGCAGTATTTT.

This sequence joins TRBV7-2 and TRBJ2-7; TRBD1 is a possible D gene (5 bases). Trimming cost V 7 bases and J 3 bases, with 10 bases left between them. The germline V gene has CDR1 SGHTA and CDR2 FQGNSA. CDR3 length: 12 amino acids. CDR3 amino acids: CASTSTVYEQYF. The CDR3 nucleotides read TGTGCCAGCACCTCGACAGTCTACGAGCAGTACTTC.

The CDR3 DNA is TGTGCCAGCAGTTACTCACAGGGCTGGAATCAGCCCCAGCATTTT. Protein product: CASSYSQGWNQPQHF. The V and J genes are TRBV6-5 and TRBJ1-5; TRBD1 might be the D (6 bases). The CDR3 sequence is 15 residues long. V lost 0 bases to trimming and J lost 4 bases, with 10 bases between them. CDR1 and CDR2 from the germline V gene are MNHEY and SVGAGI.

A word on this clone: Other DNA sequences within the sample encode an identical CDR3. The chain employs TRBV29-1 and TRBJ1-2; D remains ambiguous. This CDR3 has 12 residues. Per germline, CDR1 SQVTM and CDR2 ANQGSEA. V was shortened by 1 base and J by 0 bases, with 3 bases between the two germline ends. This chain's CDR3 is CSVEAANYGYTF. CDR3 sequence (DNA): TGCAGCGTTGAAGCGGCTAACTATGGCTACACCTTC.

This clone was observed once. The V call is TRBV25-1, the J call TRBJ2-3; 8 bases fit TRBD1. CDR1 MGHDK and CDR2 SYGVNS come from the germline V gene. Trimming cost V 4 bases and J 4 bases; bases outside gene matches: 7. The CDR3 loop spans 15 amino acids. CDR3 loop: CASSAWTGTPDTQYF. CDR3 nucleotide sequence: TGTGCCAGCAGTGCCTGGACAGGGACCCCAGATACGCAGTATTTT.

The chain uses TRBV28 and TRBJ1-1; D not certain. Looked up from germline, CDR1 is MDHEN and CDR2 is SYDVKM. This CDR3 has 14 amino acids. Trimming stripped 8 bases from V and 0 bases from J, with 13 bases between. CDR3 residues: CASPGRGMNTEAFF. The CDR3 region has the DNA TGTGCCAGCCCTGGCAGAGGCATGAACACTGAAGCTTTCTTT.

The chain employs TRBV28 and TRBJ1-6, with 8 positions matching TRBD1. Germline-derived CDR1 and CDR2 are MDHEN and SYDVKM. The CDR3 spans 20 residues. The junction had 16 bases not matched to a gene; V was cut back by 3 bases and J by 3 bases. Here the CDR3 DNA reads TGTGCCAGCAGTTTGGACAGGGTACCTACTGGAGGGGGCTATAATTCACCCCTCCACTTT. This translates into CASSLDRVPTGGGYNSPLHF.

The V call is TRBV24-1, the J call TRBJ2-6; D is uncertain. Germline CDR1 reads KGHDR; CDR2 reads SFDVKD. The length of the CDR3 is 16 residues. V was cut by 0 bases and J by 0 bases, with 5 bases left in between. Here the CDR3 reads CATSDLRGSGANVLTF. The CDR3 coding sequence is TGTGCCACCAGTGATTTGCGAGGCTCTGGGGCCAACGTCCTGACTTTC.